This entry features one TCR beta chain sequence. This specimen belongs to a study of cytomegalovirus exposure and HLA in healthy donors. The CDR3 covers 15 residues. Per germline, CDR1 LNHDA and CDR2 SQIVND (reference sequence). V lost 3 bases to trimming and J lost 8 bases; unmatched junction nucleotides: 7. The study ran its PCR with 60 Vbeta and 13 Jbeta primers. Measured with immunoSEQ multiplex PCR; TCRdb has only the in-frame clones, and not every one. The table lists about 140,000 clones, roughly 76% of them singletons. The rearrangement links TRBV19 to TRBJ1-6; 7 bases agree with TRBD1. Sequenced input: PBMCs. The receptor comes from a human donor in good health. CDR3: CASSIEGANYSPLHF. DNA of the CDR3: TGTGCCAGTAGTATTGAGGGGGCGAATTATTCACCCCTCCACTTT.